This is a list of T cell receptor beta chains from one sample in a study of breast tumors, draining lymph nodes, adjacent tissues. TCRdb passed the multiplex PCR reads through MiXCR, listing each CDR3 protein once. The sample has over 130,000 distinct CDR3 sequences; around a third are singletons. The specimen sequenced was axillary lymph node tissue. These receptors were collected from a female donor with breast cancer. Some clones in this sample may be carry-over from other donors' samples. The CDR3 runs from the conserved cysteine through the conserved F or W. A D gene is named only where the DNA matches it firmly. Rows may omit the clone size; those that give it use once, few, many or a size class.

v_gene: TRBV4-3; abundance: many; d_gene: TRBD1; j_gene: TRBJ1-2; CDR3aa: CASSQTGTGFDYGYTF; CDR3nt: TGCGCCAGCAGCCAAACCGGGACAGGCTTCGACTATGGCTACACCTTC
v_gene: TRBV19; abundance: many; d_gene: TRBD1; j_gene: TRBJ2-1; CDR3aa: CASTLRGDRDSNEQFF; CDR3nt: TGTGCCAGTACTCTTAGGGGGGACAGGGATTCGAATGAGCAGTTCTTC
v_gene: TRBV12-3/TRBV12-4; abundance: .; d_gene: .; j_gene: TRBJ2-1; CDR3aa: CASSLGPRTRNEQFF; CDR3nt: TGTGCCAGCAGTCTGGGACCTCGTACCAGAAATGAGCAGTTCTTC
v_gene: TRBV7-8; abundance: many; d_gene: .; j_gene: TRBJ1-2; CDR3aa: CASSFSLNYGYTF; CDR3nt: TGTGCCAGCAGCTTCTCACTGAACTATGGCTACACCTTC
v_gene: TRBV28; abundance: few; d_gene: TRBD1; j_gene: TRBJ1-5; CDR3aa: CASSLPTGQALNSNQPQHF; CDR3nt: TGTGCCAGCAGCCTACCCACCGGACAGGCATTGAATAGCAATCAGCCCCAGCATTTT
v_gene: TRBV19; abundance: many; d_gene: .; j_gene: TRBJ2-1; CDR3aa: CASSSRTGTVYNEQFF; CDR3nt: TGTGCCAGTAGCTCACGAACCGGGACTGTGTACAATGAGCAGTTCTTC
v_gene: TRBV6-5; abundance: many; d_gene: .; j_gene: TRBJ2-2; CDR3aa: CASSYKITGTGELFF; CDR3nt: TGTGCCAGCAGCTACAAGATCACAGGGACCGGGGAGCTGTTTTTT
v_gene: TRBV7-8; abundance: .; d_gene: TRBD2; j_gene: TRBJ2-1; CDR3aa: CASSLGGEGNEQFF; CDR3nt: TGTGCCAGCAGCTTAGGAGGGGAGGGGAATGAGCAGTTCTTC
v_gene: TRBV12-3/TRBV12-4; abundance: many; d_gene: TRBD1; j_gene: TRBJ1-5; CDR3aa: CASRYAPTGSFGNQPQHF; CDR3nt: TGTGCCAGCAGATACGCACCGACAGGGTCGTTTGGCAATCAGCCCCAGCATTTT
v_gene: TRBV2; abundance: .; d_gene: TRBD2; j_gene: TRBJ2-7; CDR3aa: CASSEQGEGFGQQYF; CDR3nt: TGTGCCAGCAGTGAACAAGGGGAGGGGTTCGGGCAGCAGTACTTC
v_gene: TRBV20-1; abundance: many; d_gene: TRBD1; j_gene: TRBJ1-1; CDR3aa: CSARDTVGQNGAEAFF; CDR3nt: TGCAGTGCTAGAGATACGGTGGGACAGAATGGAGCTGAAGCTTTCTTT
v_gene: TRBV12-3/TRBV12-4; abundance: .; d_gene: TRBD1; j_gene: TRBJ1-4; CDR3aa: CASSQGQGSEKLFF; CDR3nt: TGTGCCAGCAGCCAGGGACAGGGGAGTGAAAAACTGTTTTTT
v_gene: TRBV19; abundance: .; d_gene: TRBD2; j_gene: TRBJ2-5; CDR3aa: CASSIRTGGGGETQYF; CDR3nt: TGTGCCAGTAGTATTCGAACGGGAGGAGGTGGGGAGACCCAGTACTTC
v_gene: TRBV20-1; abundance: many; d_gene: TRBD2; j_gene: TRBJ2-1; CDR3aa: CSAVGGGFINEQFF; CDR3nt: TGCAGTGCTGTCGGGGGGGGATTTATCAATGAGCAGTTCTTC
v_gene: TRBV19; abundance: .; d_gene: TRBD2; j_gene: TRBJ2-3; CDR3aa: CASIGTSGGREQYF; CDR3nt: TGTGCCAGTATTGGGACTAGCGGGGGGCGAGAGCAGTATTTT
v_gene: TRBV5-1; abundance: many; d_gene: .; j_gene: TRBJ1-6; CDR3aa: CASSRSQPAGSPLHF; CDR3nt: TGCGCCAGCAGTCGGTCACAGCCTGCGGGTTCACCCCTCCACTTT
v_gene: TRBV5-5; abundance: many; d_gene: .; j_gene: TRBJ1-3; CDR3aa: CASSLGLTSGNTIYF; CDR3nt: TGTGCCAGCAGCTTGGGCCTTACAAGTGGAAACACCATATATTTT
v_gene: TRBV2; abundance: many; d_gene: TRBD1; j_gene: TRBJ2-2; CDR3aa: CASIQGVNTGELFF; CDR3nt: TGTGCCAGCATCCAGGGGGTTAACACCGGGGAGCTGTTTTTT